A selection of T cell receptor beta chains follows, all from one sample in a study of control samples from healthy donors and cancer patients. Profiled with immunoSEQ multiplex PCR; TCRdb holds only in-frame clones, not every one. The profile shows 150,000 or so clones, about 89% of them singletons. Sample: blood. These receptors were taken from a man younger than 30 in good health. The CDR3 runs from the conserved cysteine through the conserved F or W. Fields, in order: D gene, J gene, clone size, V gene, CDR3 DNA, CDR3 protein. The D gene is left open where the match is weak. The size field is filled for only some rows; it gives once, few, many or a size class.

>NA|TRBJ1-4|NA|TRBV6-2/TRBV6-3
TGTGCCAGCAGTTACACCCGGGGGCGGCAGGAATCTAATGAAAAACTGTTTTTT
CASSYTRGRQESNEKLFF
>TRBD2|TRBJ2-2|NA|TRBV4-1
TGCGCCAGCAGCCAAGCGTCGGGGGGTATCGGGGAGCTGTTTTTT
CASSQASGGIGELFF
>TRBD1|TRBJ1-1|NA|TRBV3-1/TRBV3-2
TGTGCCAGCAGCCAATTGGACAGGGCGAGCACTGAAGCTTTCTTT
CASSQLDRASTEAFF
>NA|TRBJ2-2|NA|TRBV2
TGTGCCAGCATCAGGGAGGTAGCGGCGGGCACCGGGGAGCTGTTTTTT
CASIREVAAGTGELFF
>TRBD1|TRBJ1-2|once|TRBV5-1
TGCGCCAGCAGCTTCCCGGGACAGGGGGCTAACTATGGCTACACCTTC
CASSFPGQGANYGYTF
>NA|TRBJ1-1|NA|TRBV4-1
TGCGCCAGCAGCCAAGTCGGGGTAGACACTGAAGCTTTCTTT
CASSQVGVDTEAFF
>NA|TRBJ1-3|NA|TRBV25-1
TGTGCCAGCAATCGGGAATGGGACACCATATATTTT
CASNREWDTIYF
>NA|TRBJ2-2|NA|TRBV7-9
TGTGCCAGCAGCTTTACACCGGGAGCCGGGGAGCTGTTTTTT
CASSFTPGAGELFF
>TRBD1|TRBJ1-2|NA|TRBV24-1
TGTGCCACCAGTGACCCCGGACAGGGCTCCCCTGGCTACACCTTC
CATSDPGQGSPGYTF
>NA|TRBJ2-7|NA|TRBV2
TGTGCCAGCAAGTCGGGGACCCCAAGCTCCTACGAGCAGTACTTC
CASKSGTPSSYEQYF
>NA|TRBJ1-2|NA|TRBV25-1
TGTGCCAGCAGTGAAGGGTCAGGGTACTATGGCTACACCTTC
CASSEGSGYYGYTF
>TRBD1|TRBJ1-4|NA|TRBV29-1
TGCAGCGCCAACAGGGGGGTTAATGAAAAACTGTTTTTT
CSANRGVNEKLFF
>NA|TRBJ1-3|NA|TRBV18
TGTGCCAGCTCACAACAGGGACACTCTGGAAACACCATATATTTT
CASSQQGHSGNTIYF
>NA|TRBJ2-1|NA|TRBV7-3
TGTGCCAGCAGCACCCGACTATTCAATGAGCAGTTCTTC
CASSTRLFNEQFF
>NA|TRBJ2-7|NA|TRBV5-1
TGCGCCAGCAGCTCCCTCCCGGGCTACGAGCAGTACTTC
CASSSLPGYEQYF
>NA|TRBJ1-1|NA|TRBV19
TGTGCCAGTATTGAGACAGCATCCTGGGTGGACACTGAAGCTTTCTTT
CASIETASWVDTEAFF
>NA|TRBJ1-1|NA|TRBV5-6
TGTGCCAGCAGCCTCACAGATATGAACACTGAAGCTTTCTTT
CASSLTDMNTEAFF
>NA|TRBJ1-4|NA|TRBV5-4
TGTGCCAGCAGCTTGGAGGGGCGCCTTGAAAAACTGTTTTTT
CASSLEGRLEKLFF
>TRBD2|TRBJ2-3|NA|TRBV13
TGTGCCAGCAGCTTCTCACAGCGGGGGGGCATGGATACGCAGTATTTT
CASSFSQRGGMDTQYF
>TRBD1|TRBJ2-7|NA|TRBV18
TGTGCCAGCTCACCGGGGACAGGGGTCTACGAGCAGTACTTC
CASSPGTGVYEQYF
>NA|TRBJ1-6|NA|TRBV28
TGTGCCAGCAGTTTAACCCCAATTGAGCGGGGGTTCCTCCACTTT
CASSLTPIERGFLHF
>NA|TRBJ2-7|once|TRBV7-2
TGTGCCAGCAGCCAGTGGGCTAGCGACTACGAGCAGTACTTC
CASSQWASDYEQYF
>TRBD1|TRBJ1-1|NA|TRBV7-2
TGTGCCAGCAGCTTAGAAACAGGGGGGGTCACTGAAGCTTTCTTT
CASSLETGGVTEAFF
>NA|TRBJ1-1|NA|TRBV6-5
TGTGCCAGCAGAGAGCCTAACTCACTTGAAGCTTTCTTT
CASREPNSLEAFF
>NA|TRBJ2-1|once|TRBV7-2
TGTGCCAGCAGCTCGGTTAGCGGCTCCTACAATGAGCAGTTCTTC
CASSSVSGSYNEQFF
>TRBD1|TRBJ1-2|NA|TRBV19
TGTGCCAGTAGTTTCCCGACAGGGGCCCGCTATGGCTACACCTTC
CASSFPTGARYGYTF
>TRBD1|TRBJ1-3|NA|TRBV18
TGTGCCAGCTCACCCAAAACAGGGGTTTCTGGAAACACCATATATTTT
CASSPKTGVSGNTIYF
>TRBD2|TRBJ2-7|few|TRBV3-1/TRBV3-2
TGTGCCAGCAGCCCGGGACTAGCGGGGTTCCACGAGCAGTACTTC
CASSPGLAGFHEQYF
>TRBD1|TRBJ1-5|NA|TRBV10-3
TGTGCCATCAGTGATACGGGACAGGGGAATCAGCCCCAGCATTTT
CAISDTGQGNQPQHF
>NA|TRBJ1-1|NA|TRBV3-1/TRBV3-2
TGTGCCAGCAGCCAAGTTGGGTGGACAAACACTGAAGCTTTCTTT
CASSQVGWTNTEAFF
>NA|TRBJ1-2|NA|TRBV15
TGTGCCACCAGCAGGCAGACGTATGGCTACACCTTC
CATSRQTYGYTF
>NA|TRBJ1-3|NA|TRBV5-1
TGCGCCAGCAGCTCCGGGACCGCGGGAAACACCATATATTTT
CASSSGTAGNTIYF
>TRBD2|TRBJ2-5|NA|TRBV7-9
TGTGCCAGCAGCCCCCAGACTAGCGGCCAAGAGACCCAGTACTTC
CASSPQTSGQETQYF
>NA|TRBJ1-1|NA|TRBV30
TGTGCCTGGACCAGGTTCGGGGTCACTGAAGCTTTCTTT
CAWTRFGVTEAFF
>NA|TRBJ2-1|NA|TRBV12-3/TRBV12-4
TGTGCCAGCAGTAGAGGGACTGACGAGCGGTTCTTC
CASSRGTDERFF
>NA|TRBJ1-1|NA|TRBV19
TGTGCCAGTAGTATAGGGCCACGGGGAACGACTGAAGCTTTCTTT
CASSIGPRGTTEAFF
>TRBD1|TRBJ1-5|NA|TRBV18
TGTGCCAGCTCACCCGCCGGGACAGGGATCAATCAGCCCCAGCATTTT
CASSPAGTGINQPQHF
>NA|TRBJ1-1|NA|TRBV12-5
TGTGCTAGTGGTTTGGGGACCAACACTGAAGCTTTCTTT
CASGLGTNTEAFF
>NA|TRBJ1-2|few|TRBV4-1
TGCGCCAGCAGCCACCCAGACACCTATGGCTACACCTTC
CASSHPDTYGYTF
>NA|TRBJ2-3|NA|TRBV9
TGTGCCAGCAGCGCAAACACAGATACGCAGTATTTT
CASSANTDTQYF
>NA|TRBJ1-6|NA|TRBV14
TGTGCCAGCAGCCTGCAGAATTCACCCCTCCACTTT
CASSLQNSPLHF
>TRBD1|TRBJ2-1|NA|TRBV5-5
TGTGCCAGCAGCCATAATCCCGGGACAGGGAATAACAATGAGCAGTTCTTC
CASSHNPGTGNNNEQFF
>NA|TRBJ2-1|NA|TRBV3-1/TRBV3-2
TGTGCCAGCAGTCCGGGACACTTATACAATGAGCAGTTCTTC
CASSPGHLYNEQFF
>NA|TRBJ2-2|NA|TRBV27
TGTGCCAGCACCCTAGGGCAGAACACCGGGGAGCTGTTTTTT
CASTLGQNTGELFF
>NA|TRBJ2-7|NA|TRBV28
TGTGCCAGCAGTGAAGGGTACGAGCAGTACTTC
CASSEGYEQYF
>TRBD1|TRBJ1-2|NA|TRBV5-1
TGCGCCAGCAGCCCAATAGGACAGGACCCAGGCTATGGCTACACCTTC
CASSPIGQDPGYGYTF
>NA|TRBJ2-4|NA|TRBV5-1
TGCGCCAGCAGCTTGACAGGGCCCGAGAAAAACATTCAGTACTTC
CASSLTGPEKNIQYF
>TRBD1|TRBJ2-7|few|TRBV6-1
TGTGCCAGCAGTGAAGCGCTTACGACAGGGGGTCGAACAGCCTACGAGCAGTACTTC
CASSEALTTGGRTAYEQYF
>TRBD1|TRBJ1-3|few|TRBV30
TGTGCCTGGGACAGGGCCTTAGGTGGAAACACCATATATTTT
CAWDRALGGNTIYF
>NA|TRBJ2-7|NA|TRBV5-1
TGCGCCAGCAGCTTGGGGGGGACCAACTACGAGCAGTACTTC
CASSLGGTNYEQYF
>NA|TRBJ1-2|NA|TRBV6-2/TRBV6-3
TGTGCCAGCAGTTACCGTCCCGGGAATGGCTACACCTTC
CASSYRPGNGYTF
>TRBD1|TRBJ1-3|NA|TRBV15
TGTGCCACCAGCACGACATTGACAGGGGGCTATGGAAACACCATATATTTT
CATSTTLTGGYGNTIYF
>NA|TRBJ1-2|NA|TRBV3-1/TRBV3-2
TGTGCCAGCAGCCCCCAACCCCAAGGGCTCGGTAACTATGGCTACACCTTC
CASSPQPQGLGNYGYTF
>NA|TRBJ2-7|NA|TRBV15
TGTGCCACCAGCAGAGATGTCGCCAACTCCTACGAGCAGTACTTC
CATSRDVANSYEQYF
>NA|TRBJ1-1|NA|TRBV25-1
TGTGCCAGCAGTGAATATAAGGGTGACACTGAAGCTTTCTTT
CASSEYKGDTEAFF
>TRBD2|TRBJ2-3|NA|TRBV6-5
TGTGCCAGCGCCACCGGGGGGAGGGATACGCAGTATTTT
CASATGGRDTQYF
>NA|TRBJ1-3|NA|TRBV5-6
TGTGCCAGCAGCTTCGTGGAGAATTTGGGCAACTCTGGAAACACCATATATTTT
CASSFVENLGNSGNTIYF
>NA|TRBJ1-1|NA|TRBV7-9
TGTGCCAGCAGCTTCCAGGAGGGCACTGAAGCTTTCTTT
CASSFQEGTEAFF
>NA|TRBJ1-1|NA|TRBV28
TGTGCCAGCAGCCTCGTGACAGGAAACACTGAAGCTTTCTTT
CASSLVTGNTEAFF
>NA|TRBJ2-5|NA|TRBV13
TGTGCCAGCAGCTTTCCCCAAGAGACCCAGTACTTC
CASSFPQETQYF